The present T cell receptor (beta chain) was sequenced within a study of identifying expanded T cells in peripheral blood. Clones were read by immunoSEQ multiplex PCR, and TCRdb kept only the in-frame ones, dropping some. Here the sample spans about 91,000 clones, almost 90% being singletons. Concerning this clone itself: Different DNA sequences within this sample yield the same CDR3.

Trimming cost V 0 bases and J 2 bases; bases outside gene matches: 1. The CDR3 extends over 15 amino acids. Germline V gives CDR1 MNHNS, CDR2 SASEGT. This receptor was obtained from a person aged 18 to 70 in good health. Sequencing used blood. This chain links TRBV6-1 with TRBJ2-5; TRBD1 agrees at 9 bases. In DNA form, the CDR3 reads TGTGCCAGCAGTGAAGCGACAGGGGGGCAAGAGACCCAGTACTTC. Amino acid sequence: CASSEATGGQETQYF.